This paragraph covers one T cell receptor (beta chain) sequence. It lacks a known antigen. No base-level quality is on record; no much larger clone is a single base apart. TCRbeta CDR3 regions were amplified from genomic DNA using the immunoSEQ Assay, a bias-controlled multiplex PCR. The study's processing was this. The number of nucleated cells in each sample was estimated by amplification of reference gene primers within the assay. Sequence reads were collapsed and filtered to measure the absolute abundance of every unique TCRbeta CDR3 rearrangement. For each sample, productive Simpson clonality was calculated as the square root of Simpson's diversity index over productive rearrangements. The table comes from immuneACCESS by way of TCRdb, which keeps in-frame sequences with V and J called. Part of the clones is missing from these tables; in studies checked, under half for an unresolved V gene and the rest for unknown reasons. For V, J and clone size, that table is used; D and trimming come from the DNA. A total of 200,000 to 250,000 clones appear in this sample, 80% of them only once. The ten largest account for 5.5% of the sample.

Trimming removed 3 bases from V and 0 bases from J, leaving 9 bases between the germline ends. According to the germline V gene, CDR1 reads MDHEN and CDR2 reads SYDVKM. The CDR3, cysteine through phenylalanine, is 15 amino acids long. The sequence is cut down to CDR3 DNA, 45 bases in frame from base 1. This sample was taken from a study of blood T cell repertoires in COVID-19 (dated by TCRdb to between 2020 and 2021). Looking at the study overall: Collaborator samples came from the United States, Italy and Spain and covered acute and convalescent phases of COVID-19. The material from the prospective study consisted of cDNA or gDNA derived from T cells, B-cell-depleted T cells, or PBMCs. Subjects who had been exposed to COVID-19, were actively infected with it, or had recovered from it provided the deeply sampled blood TCRbeta repertoires that made up the dataset. The repertoires were released in a freely available public database intended as a resource for research on the immune response to SARS-CoV-2. Samples came from the ongoing ImmuneRACE study (first 160 participants) plus 1,254 subjects from 6 global collaborators. A de-identified subject ID, COVID-19 status, age in years and sex were almost always included in the sample metadata. HLA class I and class II types, where available, came from metadata supplied by the sample provider rather than from assay-based typing. General study outcomes and caveats: The quantity of clinical and demographic metadata differed by source and by participant and was supplied without curation.

Collaborating institutions collected whole blood in K2EDTA tubes following their own protocols. For TCRbeta analysis, collaborators shipped samples as frozen whole blood, isolated PBMCs, or DNA extracted from either of those sample types. The V and J segments used are TRBV28 and TRBJ1-5, with an unclear D gene assignment. Sequencing was carried out using peripheral blood. The source of this sequence is a woman in her seventies with acute or convalescent COVID-19. At the DNA level, the sequence is TGTGCCAGCAGTTTTGGGCAATATAGCAATCAGCCCCAGCATTTT. Its amino acids are CASSFGQYSNQPQHF.